The T cell receptor beta chain under discussion was sequenced for a study of shared clonotypes between healthy human individuals. Study-level information: Those who served as donors were a couple of women and three men between the ages of 18 and 49. For every donor, three CD4 naive, three CD4 memory, two CD8 naive and one CD8 memory plates were used. Study-wide results and caveats: Tissue TCR repertoires likely differ from these blood-only repertoires.

Per germline, CDR1 MNHNS and CDR2 SASEGT. V lost 7 bases and J lost 0, with 16 bases in between. There are 15 residues in the CDR3. Deep level was the assay's run setting. Profiled with immunoSEQ multiplex PCR; TCRdb holds only in-frame clones, not every one. The data show 600,000 to 700,000 clones, less than 80% seen once. Regarding this clone: Its antigen is as yet unknown.

The sequence was obtained from a woman aged 25 to 39 in good health. The specimen sequenced was memory CD4+ T cells sorted from blood. Sample subset: CD45RA-negative fraction. The chain carries TRBV6-1 and TRBJ2-7, with D possibly matching TRBD2 (6 bases). CDR3 sequence (DNA): TGTGCCAGCACCTCAGGGACTTCACGCTCCTACGAGCAGTACTTC. Translated, it gives CASTSGTSRSYEQYF.